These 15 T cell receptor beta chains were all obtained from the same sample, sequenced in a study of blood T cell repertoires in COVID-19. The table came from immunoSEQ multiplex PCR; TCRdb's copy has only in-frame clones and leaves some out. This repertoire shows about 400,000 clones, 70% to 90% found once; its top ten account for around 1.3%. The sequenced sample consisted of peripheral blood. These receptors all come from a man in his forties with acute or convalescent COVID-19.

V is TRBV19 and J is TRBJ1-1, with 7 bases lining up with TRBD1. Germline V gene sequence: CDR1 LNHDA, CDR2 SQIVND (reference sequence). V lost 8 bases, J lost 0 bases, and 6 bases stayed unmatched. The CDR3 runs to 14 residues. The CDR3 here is CASEDRALNTEAFF. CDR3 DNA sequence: TGTGCCAGTGAAGACAGGGCGTTGAACACTGAAGCTTTCTTT.

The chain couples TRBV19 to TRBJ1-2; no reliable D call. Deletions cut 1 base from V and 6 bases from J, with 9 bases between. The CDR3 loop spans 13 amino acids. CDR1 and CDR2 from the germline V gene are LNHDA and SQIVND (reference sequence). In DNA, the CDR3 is TGTGCCAGTAGTATAGGAACGGAGGATGGCTACACCTTC. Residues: CASSIGTEDGYTF.

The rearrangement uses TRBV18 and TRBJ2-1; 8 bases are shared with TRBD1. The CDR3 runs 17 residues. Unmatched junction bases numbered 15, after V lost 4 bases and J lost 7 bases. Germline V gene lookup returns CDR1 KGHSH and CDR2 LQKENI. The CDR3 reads CASSRRIRAGGRNEQFF. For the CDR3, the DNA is TGTGCCAGCTCACGGCGTATTAGGGCAGGGGGCCGGAATGAGCAGTTCTTC.

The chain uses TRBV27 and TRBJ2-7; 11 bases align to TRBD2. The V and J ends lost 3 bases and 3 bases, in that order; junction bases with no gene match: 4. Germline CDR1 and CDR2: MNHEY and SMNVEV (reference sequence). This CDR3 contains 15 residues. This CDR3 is CASSFGLAGYYEQYF. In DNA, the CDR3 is TGTGCCAGCAGTTTCGGACTAGCGGGTTACTACGAGCAGTACTTC.

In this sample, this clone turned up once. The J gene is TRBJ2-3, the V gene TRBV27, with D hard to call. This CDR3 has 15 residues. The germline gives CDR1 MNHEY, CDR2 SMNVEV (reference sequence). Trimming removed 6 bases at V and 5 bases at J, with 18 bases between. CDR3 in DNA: TGTGCCAGCAGCCGACTGGTAACGGTCAGAGATACGCAGTATTTT. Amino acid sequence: CASSRLVTVRDTQYF.

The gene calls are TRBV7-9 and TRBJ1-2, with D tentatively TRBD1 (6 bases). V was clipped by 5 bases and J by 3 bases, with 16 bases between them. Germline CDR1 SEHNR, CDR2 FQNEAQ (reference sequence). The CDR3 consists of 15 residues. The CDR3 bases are TGTGCCAGCAGCGCCGTCAGGGGCCCCTACTATGGCTACACCTTC. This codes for CASSAVRGPYYGYTF.

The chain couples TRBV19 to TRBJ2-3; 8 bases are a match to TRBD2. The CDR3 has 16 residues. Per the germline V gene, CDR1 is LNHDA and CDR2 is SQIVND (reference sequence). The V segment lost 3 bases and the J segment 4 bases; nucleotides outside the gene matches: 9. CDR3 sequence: CASSIPAGAVPDTQYF. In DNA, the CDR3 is TGTGCCAGTAGTATCCCAGCGGGGGCCGTTCCAGATACGCAGTATTTT.

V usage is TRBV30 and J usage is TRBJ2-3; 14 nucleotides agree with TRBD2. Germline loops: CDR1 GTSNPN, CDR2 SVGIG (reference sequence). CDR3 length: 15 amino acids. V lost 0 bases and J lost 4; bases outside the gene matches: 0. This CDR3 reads CAWSVGLAGADTQYF. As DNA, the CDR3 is TGTGCCTGGAGTGTGGGACTAGCGGGAGCAGATACGCAGTATTTT.

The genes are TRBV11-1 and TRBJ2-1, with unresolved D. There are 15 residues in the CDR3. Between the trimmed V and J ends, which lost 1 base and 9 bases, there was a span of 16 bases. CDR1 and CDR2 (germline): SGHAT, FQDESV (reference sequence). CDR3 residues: CASSLGPNRGSEQFF. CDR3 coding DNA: TGTGCCAGCAGCTTAGGGCCTAACCGAGGTAGTGAGCAGTTCTTC.

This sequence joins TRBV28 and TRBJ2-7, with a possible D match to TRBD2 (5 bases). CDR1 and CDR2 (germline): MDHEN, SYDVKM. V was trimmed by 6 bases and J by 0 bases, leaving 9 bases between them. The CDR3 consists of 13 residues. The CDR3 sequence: CASSPGLSYEQYF. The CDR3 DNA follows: TGTGCCAGCAGCCCCGGACTCTCCTACGAGCAGTACTTC. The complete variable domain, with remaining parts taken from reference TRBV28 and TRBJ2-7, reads DVKVTQSSRYLVKRTGEKVFLECVQDMDHENMFWYRQDPGLGLRLIYFSYDVKMKEKGDIPEGYSVSREKKERFSLILESASTNQTSMYLCASSPGLSYEQYFGPGTRLTVT.

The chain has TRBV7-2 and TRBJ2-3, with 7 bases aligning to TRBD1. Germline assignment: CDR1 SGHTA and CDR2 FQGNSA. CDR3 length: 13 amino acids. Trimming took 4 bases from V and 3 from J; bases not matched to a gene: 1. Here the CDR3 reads CASSSGQTDTQYF. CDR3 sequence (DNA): TGTGCCAGCAGCTCGGGACAGACAGATACGCAGTATTTT.

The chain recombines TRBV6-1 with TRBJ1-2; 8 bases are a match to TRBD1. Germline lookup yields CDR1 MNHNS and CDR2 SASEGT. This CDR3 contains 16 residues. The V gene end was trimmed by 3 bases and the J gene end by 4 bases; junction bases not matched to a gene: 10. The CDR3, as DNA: TGTGCCAGCAGTGAGACAGGGGTGGGTTATAGCTATGGCTACACCTTC. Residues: CASSETGVGYSYGYTF.

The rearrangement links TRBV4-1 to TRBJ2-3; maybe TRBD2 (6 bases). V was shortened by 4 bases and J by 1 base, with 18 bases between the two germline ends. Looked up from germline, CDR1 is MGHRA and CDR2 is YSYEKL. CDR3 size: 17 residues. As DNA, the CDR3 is TGCGCCAGCAGCCTCCCTATGGGGGGACCGGGCACAGATACGCAGTATTTT. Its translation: CASSLPMGGPGTDTQYF.

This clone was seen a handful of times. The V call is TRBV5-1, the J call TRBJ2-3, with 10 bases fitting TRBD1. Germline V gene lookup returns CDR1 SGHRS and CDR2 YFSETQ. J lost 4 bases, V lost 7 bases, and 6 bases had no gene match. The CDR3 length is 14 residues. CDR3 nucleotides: TGCGCCAGCGCGCGGGACAGGGGATCAGATACGCAGTATTTT. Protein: CASARDRGSDTQYF.

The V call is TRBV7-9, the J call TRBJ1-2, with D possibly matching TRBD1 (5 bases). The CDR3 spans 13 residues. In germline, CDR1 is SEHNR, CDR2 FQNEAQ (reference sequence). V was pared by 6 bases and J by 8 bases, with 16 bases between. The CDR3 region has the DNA TGTGCCAGCAGTCCGGGCGCGGGGGAGGGCTACACCTTC. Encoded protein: CASSPGAGEGYTF.